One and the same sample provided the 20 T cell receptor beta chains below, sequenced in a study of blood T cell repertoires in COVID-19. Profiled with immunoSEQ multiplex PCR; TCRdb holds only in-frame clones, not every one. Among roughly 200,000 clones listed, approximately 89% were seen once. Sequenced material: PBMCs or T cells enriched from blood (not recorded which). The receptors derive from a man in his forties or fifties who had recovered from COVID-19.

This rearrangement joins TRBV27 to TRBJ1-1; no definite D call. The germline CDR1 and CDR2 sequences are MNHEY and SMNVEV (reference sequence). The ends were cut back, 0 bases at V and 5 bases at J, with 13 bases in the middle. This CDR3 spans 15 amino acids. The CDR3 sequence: CASSLSGGLGTEAFF. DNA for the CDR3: TGTGCCAGCAGTTTATCCGGAGGATTAGGAACTGAAGCTTTCTTT.

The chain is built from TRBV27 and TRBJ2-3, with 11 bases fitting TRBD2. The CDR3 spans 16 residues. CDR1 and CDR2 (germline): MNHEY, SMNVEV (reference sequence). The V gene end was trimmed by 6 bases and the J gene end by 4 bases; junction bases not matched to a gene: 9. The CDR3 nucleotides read TGTGCCAGCAGCCCCCTGGGTAGCGGGGGGGCAGATACGCAGTATTTT. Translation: CASSPLGSGGADTQYF.

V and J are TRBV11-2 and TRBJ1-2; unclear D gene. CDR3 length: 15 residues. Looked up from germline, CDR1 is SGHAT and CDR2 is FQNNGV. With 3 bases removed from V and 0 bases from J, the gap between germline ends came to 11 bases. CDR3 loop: CASSFSVSSNYGYTF. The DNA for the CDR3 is TGTGCCAGCAGCTTTTCCGTCTCTTCTAACTATGGCTACACCTTC.

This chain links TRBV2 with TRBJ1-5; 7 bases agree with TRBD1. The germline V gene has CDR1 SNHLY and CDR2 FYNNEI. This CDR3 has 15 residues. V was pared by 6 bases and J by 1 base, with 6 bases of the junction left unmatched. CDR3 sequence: CASRGGQDSNQPQHF. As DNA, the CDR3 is TGTGCCAGCAGGGGCGGACAGGACAGCAATCAGCCCCAGCATTTT.

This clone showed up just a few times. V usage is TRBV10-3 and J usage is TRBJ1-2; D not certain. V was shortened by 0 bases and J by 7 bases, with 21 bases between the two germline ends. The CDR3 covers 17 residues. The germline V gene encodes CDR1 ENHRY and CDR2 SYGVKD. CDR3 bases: TGTGCCATCAGTGAGTCTATCGGTTGGGCAGGCGCCGGTGGCTACACCTTC. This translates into CAISESIGWAGAGGYTF.

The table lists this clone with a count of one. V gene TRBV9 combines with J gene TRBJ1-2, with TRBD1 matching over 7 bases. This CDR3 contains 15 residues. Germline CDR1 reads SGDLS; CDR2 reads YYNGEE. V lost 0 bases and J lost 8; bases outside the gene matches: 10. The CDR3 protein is CASSVGGLGRGGYTF. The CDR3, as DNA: TGTGCCAGCAGCGTAGGCGGGCTGGGCAGGGGGGGCTACACCTTC.

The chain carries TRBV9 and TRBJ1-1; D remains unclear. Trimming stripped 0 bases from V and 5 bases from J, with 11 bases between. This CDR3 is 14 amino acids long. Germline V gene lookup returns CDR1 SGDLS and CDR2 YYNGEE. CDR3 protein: CASSVEPGGTEAFF. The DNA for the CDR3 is TGTGCCAGCAGCGTAGAACCAGGTGGGACTGAAGCTTTCTTT.

CDR3 sequence: CASSLSPRSYEQYF. As DNA, the CDR3 is TGCGCCAGCAGCTTATCCCCCAGATCCTACGAGCAGTACTTC. The rearrangement uses TRBV5-1 and TRBJ2-7; D is uncertain. Germline V gives CDR1 SGHRS, CDR2 YFSETQ. This CDR3 has 14 residues. The ends were cut back, 2 bases at V and 1 base at J, with 10 bases in the middle.

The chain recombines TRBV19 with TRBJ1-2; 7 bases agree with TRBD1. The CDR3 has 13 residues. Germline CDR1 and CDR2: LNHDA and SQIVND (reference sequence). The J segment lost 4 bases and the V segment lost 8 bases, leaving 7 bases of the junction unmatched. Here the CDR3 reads CASAWDSLYGYTF. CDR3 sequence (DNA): TGTGCCAGTGCCTGGGACAGCCTCTATGGCTACACCTTC.

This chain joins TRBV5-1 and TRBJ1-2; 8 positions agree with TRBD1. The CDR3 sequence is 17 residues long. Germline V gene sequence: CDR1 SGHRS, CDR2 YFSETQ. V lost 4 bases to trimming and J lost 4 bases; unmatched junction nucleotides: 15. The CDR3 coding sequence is TGCGCCAGCAGCCCAAGTGTAGGTCAGGGGGCTTCCTATGGCTACACCTTC. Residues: CASSPSVGQGASYGYTF.

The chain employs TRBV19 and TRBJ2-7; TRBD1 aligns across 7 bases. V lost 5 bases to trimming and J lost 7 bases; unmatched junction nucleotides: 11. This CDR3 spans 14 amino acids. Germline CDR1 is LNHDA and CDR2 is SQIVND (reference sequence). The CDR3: CASSVPGQSGEQYF. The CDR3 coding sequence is TGTGCCAGTAGTGTCCCGGGACAGTCGGGAGAGCAGTACTTC.

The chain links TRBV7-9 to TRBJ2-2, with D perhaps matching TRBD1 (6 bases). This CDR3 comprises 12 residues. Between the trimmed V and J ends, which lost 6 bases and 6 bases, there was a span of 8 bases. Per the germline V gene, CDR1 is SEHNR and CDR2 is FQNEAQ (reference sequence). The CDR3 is CASSEGAGELFF. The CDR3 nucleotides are TGTGCCAGCAGTGAGGGGGCCGGGGAGCTGTTTTTT.

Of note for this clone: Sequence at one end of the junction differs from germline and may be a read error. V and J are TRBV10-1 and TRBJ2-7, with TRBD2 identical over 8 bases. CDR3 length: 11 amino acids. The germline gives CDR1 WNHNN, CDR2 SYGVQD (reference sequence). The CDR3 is CASRGWMSGGF. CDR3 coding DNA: TGCGCCAGCAGGGGGTGGATGAGCGGGGGCTTC.

The CDR3 loop reads CASSFMAPSGEQFF. In nucleotides, the CDR3 is TGTGCCAGCAGCTTCATGGCACCCTCGGGTGAGCAGTTCTTC. The chain carries TRBV5-6 and TRBJ2-1, with D unresolved. V shed 2 bases and J shed 9 bases, with 15 bases lying between them. The CDR3 loop spans 14 amino acids. Looked up from germline, CDR1 is SGHDT and CDR2 is YYEEEE.

This CDR3 reads CASSHAGSGYTF. The CDR3 coding sequence is TGTGCCAGCAGCCATGCCGGTAGTGGCTACACCTTC. This chain connects TRBV7-8 to TRBJ1-2; D ambiguous. Looked up from germline, CDR1 is SGHVS and CDR2 is FQNEAQ. This CDR3 is built from 12 residues. Trimming stripped 5 bases from V and 7 bases from J, with 11 bases between.

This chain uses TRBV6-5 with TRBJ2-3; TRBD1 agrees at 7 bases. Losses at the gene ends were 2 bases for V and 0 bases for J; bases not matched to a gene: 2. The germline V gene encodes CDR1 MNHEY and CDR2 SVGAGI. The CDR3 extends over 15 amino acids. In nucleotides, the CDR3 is TGTGCCAGCAGTTACGACAGGGTGAGCACAGATACGCAGTATTTT. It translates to CASSYDRVSTDTQYF.

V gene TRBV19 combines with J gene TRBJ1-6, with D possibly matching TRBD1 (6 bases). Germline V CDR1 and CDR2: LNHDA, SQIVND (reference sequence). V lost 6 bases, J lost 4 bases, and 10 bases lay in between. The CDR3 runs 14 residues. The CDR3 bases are TGTGCCAGTAGAGGCAGGGGATATAATTCACCCCTCCACTTT. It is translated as CASRGRGYNSPLHF.

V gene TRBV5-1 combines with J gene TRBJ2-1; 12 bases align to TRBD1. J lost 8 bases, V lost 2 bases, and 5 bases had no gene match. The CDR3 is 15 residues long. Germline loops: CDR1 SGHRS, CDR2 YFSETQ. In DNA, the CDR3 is TGCGCCAGCAGCTTCCGGGACAGGGGGCAGGATGAGCAGTTCTTC. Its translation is CASSFRDRGQDEQFF.

The CDR3 DNA reads as TGTGCCAGCAGCTTAGAAGCGGGAGTAATAAAACAGTTCTTC. Protein product: CASSLEAGVIKQFF. The V and J genes are TRBV7-9 and TRBJ2-1; TRBD2 agrees at 8 bases. The ends lost 1 base at V and 13 bases at J; junction bases unmatched: 9. The germline CDR1 and CDR2 sequences are SEHNR and FQNEAQ (reference sequence). This CDR3 comprises 14 residues.

The CDR3 DNA is TGCGCCAGCAGTGCCGGGACAGGGATGGATGGCTACACCTTC. It translates to CASSAGTGMDGYTF. This chain connects TRBV10-1 to TRBJ1-2; 9 bases line up with TRBD1. V dropped 4 bases and J dropped 6; count of bases not matched to a gene: 6. This CDR3 is built from 14 residues. Germline CDR1 reads WNHNN; CDR2 reads SYGVQD (reference sequence).